This T cell receptor beta chain was identified in a study of blood T cell repertoires in COVID-19. For the study at large: The United States, Italy and Spain provided the acute and convalescent COVID-19 samples. The analysed material was cDNA or gDNA that came from T cells, B-cell-depleted T cells, or PBMCs.

Authors' analysis steps: Estimation of nucleated cell counts relied on the amplification of reference gene primers. The repertoire was sequenced with immunoSEQ multiplex PCR; TCRdb's copy has only in-frame clones and lacks some. V, J and clone size derive from that table, while D and trimming were established from the DNA sequence. The sample contains some 82,000 clones, around 83% of which appear only once. The CDR3 has 14 amino acids. V shed 3 bases, J shed 2 bases, and the junction held 4 bases outside the gene matches. Germline V gene lookup returns CDR1 SGHRS and CDR2 YFSETQ. The material sequenced was peripheral blood. V and J are TRBV5-1 and TRBJ1-1; 7 bases are shared with TRBD1. This receptor was taken from a man at least 80 years old with active or convalescent COVID-19. The CDR3 DNA sequence: TGCGCCAGCAGCTCGGACAGGACCAACACTGAAGCTTTCTTT. Translation gives CASSSDRTNTEAFF.